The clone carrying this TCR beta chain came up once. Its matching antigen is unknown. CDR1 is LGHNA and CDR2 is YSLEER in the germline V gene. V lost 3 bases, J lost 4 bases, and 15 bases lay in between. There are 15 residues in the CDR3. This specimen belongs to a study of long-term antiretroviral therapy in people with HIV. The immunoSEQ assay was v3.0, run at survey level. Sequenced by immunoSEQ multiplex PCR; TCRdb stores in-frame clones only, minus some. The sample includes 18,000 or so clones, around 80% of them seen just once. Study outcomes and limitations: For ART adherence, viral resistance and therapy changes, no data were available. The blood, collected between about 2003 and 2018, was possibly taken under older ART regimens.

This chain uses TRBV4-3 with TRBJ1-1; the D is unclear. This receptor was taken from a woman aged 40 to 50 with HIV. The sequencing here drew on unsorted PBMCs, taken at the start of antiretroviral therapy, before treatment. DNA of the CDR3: TGCGCCAGCAGCCACGGTGTCTTGTCGGGCACTGAAGCTTTCTTT. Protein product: CASSHGVLSGTEAFF.